This T cell receptor (beta chain) was retrieved from a study of cytomegalovirus exposure and HLA in healthy donors. Study-level findings and limits: Reports indicate that TCR beta sequences accurately predicted the HLA-A and HLA-B alleles of most subjects. Serostatus for CMV was the only available immune exposure information.

PCR employed 60 Vbeta and 13 Jbeta primers. Only in-frame clones appear in the TCRdb table, and some are missing; sequencing was by immunoSEQ multiplex PCR. Found here are about 70,000 clones, 74% of them singletons; the top ten hold 11%. The germline gives CDR1 MDHEN, CDR2 SYDVKM. This CDR3 spans 14 amino acids. Losses at the gene ends were 9 bases for V and 1 base for J; bases not matched to a gene: 3. Unrecorded immune exposure was likely among donors, who were nominally healthy when sampled. This clone was seen a single time. Its target is not known. The identical CDR3 is also encoded by other nucleotide sequences in the sample.

The sample taken for sequencing was PBMCs. The receptor's source is a human donor in good health. V and J are TRBV28 and TRBJ2-7; 13 nucleotides align to TRBD2. In DNA, the CDR3 is TGTGCCAGTAGGACTAGCGGGAGATCCTACGAGCAGTACTTC. This gives the protein CASRTSGRSYEQYF.